The 28 T cell receptor beta chains reported below all come from one sample, sequenced in a study of molecular identifiers for immune sequencing clone quantification. Each CDR3 protein is one row after TCRdb ran MiXCR on the PCR reads. This table holds about 510,000 distinct CDR3 sequences, 25% found once. Sequencing was performed on naive CD8+ T cells from blood, with Jurkat cell RNA spiked in. Sample subset: FACS-sorted CD8+CD4-CCR7+CD45RA+ naive T cells. These receptor sequences come from a human donor in good health. Some libraries in this study had Jurkat cell RNA spiked in.

This clonotype was detected a few times. The gene calls are TRBV19 and TRBJ2-1; TRBD2 matches 8 bases. Trimming took 3 bases from V and 3 from J; bases not matched to a gene: 1. From germline, CDR1 is LNHDA and CDR2 SQIVND (reference sequence). There are 14 residues in the CDR3. CDR3 sequence reads: CASSISGNYNEQFF. The CDR3 bases are TGTGCCAGTAGTATTAGCGGGAACTACAATGAGCAGTTCTTC.

This clonotype has just a few counts. The chain links TRBV4-2 to TRBJ2-1; 9 bases agree with TRBD1. The CDR3 runs 16 residues. V was clipped by 3 bases and J by 3 bases; unmatched bases: 6. CDR1 and CDR2 (germline): LGHNA, YNFKEQ. CDR3 loop: CASSQPGQGVYNEQFF. The CDR3 nucleotides are TGTGCCAGCAGCCAGCCGGGACAGGGTGTCTACAATGAGCAGTTCTTC.

This clonotype was detected a few times. This chain links TRBV20-1 with TRBJ2-7; 12 bases match TRBD2. CDR1 is DFQATT, CDR2 SNEGSKA, per germline (reference sequence). CDR3 length equals 15 residues. J lost 4 bases, V lost 5 bases, and 9 bases had no gene match. CDR3 nucleotide sequence: TGCAGTGCTCCAACGACTAGCGGGAGTCGGTACGAGCAGTACTTC. Amino acid sequence: CSAPTTSGSRYEQYF.

At least ten counts were recorded for this clonotype. The chain employs TRBV6-5 and TRBJ1-4; 7 bases align to TRBD1. In germline, CDR1 is MNHEY, CDR2 SVGAGI. CDR3 length equals 15 residues. Germline trimming cut 1 base from V and 7 bases from J; bases unmatched to any gene: 6. This chain's CDR3 is CASSYLGGAGEKLFF. The DNA for the CDR3 is TGTGCCAGCAGTTACTTAGGGGGCGCGGGTGAAAAACTGTTTTTT.

Concerning this clonotype: A much larger clone lies a single base off, so this may be a read error. V is TRBV20-1 and J is TRBJ2-7; TRBD2 aligns across 10 bases. Trimming at V came to 5 bases and at J to 2 bases, leaving 6 bases not matched to a gene. The germline gives CDR1 DFQATT, CDR2 SNEGSKA (reference sequence). The CDR3 consists of 14 residues. The CDR3 region has the DNA TGCAGTGCTGGAGCGGGGACTAGCGCCTACGAGCAGTACTTC. It codes for CSAGAGTSAYEQYF.

The chain carries TRBV7-9 and TRBJ2-7; D ambiguous. CDR1 SEHNR and CDR2 FQNEAQ come from the germline V gene (reference sequence). The ends were cut back, 1 base at V and 4 bases at J, with 11 bases in the middle. CDR3 size: 14 residues. The CDR3 bases are TGTGCCAGCAGCTTAGTAGGCAGAGAATACGAGCAGTACTTC. This sequence encodes CASSLVGREYEQYF.

The sample holds many counts of this clonotype. The rearrangement joins TRBV7-9 to TRBJ1-1, with D hard to call. Germline values: CDR1 SEHNR, CDR2 FQNEAQ (reference sequence). This CDR3 is 16 amino acids long. V gave up 1 base and J gave up 0 bases, with 12 bases separating them. In DNA form, the CDR3 reads TGTGCCAGCAGCTTAGTGGTCGGAATTATGAACACTGAAGCTTTCTTT. It encodes CASSLVVGIMNTEAFF. Full variable domain (outside the CDR3, taken from reference TRBV7-9 and TRBJ1-1): DTGVSQNPRHKITKRGQNVTFRCDPISEHNRLYWYRQTLGQGPEFLTYFQNEAQLEKSRLLSDRFSAERPKGSFSTLEIQRTEQGDSAMYLCASSLVVGIMNTEAFFGQGTRLTVV.

The rearrangement links TRBV27 to TRBJ2-1, with 9 bases identical to TRBD1. V shed 6 bases, J shed 6 bases, and the junction held 12 bases outside the gene matches. From germline, CDR1 is MNHEY and CDR2 SMNVEV (reference sequence). The CDR3 extends over 16 amino acids. CDR3 residues: CASRSAGTGRINEQFF. CDR3 in DNA: TGTGCCAGCAGATCGGCCGGGACAGGGAGAATCAATGAGCAGTTCTTC.

To note about this clonotype: The CDR3 carries no conserved terminal phenylalanine or tryptophan, so it likely arises from a read error. The J gene is TRBJ2-6, the V gene TRBV28; D is tentatively TRBD1 or TRBD2 (6 bases each). CDR3 length equals 16 residues. CDR1 MDHEN and CDR2 SYDVKM come from the germline V gene. In nucleotides, the CDR3 is TGTGCCAGCAGTTTACCCCCCCGGACGGGGGCCAACGTACTGACTCTC. Translated, it gives CASSLPPRTGANVLTL.

Only a few counts were recorded for this clonotype. The J gene is TRBJ1-1, the V gene TRBV19; D uncertain. The germline CDR1 and CDR2 sequences are LNHDA and SQIVND (reference sequence). Trimming pared 6 bases from V and 4 bases from J, leaving 12 bases between. This CDR3 comprises 13 residues. CDR3: CASSVTVATEAFF. The CDR3 nucleotides read TGTGCCAGTAGCGTCACAGTTGCCACTGAAGCTTTCTTT. The entire variable domain, with the rest obtained from reference TRBV19 and TRBJ1-1, is as follows: DGGITQSPKYLFRKEGQNVTLSCEQNLNHDAMYWYRQDPGQGLRLIYYSQIVNDFQKGDIAEGYSVSREKKESFPLTVTSAQKNPTAFYLCASSVTVATEAFFGQGTRLTVV.

This chain joins TRBV20-1 and TRBJ2-7; D might be TRBD1 (6 bases). V dropped 6 bases and J dropped 0 bases, with 12 bases sitting between them. Germline CDR1 and CDR2: DFQATT and SNEGSKA (reference sequence). CDR3 length: 13 residues. CDR3 sequence: CSARDTSSYEQYF. CDR3 in DNA: TGCAGTGCCCGGGACACGAGCTCCTACGAGCAGTACTTC.

In this sample, this clonotype turned up a few times. The chain recombines TRBV27 with TRBJ2-5; 13 bases align to TRBD2. J was trimmed by 1 base and V by 5 bases; bases with no gene match: 7. Germline V gives CDR1 MNHEY, CDR2 SMNVEV (reference sequence). This CDR3 region has 17 residues. This CDR3 reads CASSPIGTSGAQETQYF. CDR3 coding DNA: TGTGCCAGCAGTCCGATCGGGACTAGCGGGGCCCAAGAGACCCAGTACTTC.

Details on this clonotype: A read error may be the cause here, since a much bigger clone is one base away. The gene calls are TRBV6-5 and TRBJ2-7; D could derive from TRBD1 or TRBD2 (5 bases each). The V gene's germline CDR1 is MNHEY and CDR2 SVGAGI. Trimming pared 4 bases from V and 11 bases from J, leaving 21 bases between. The CDR3 spans 14 residues. CDR3 sequence (DNA): TGTGCCAGCAGTTCACAGGAATATCTTCGAGGGGAGTACTTC. It codes for CASSSQEYLRGEYF.

As for this clonotype: Compared with germline, one end of the junction differs, possibly owing to a read error. This chain links TRBV7-9 with TRBJ2-3; D might be TRBD2 (5 bases). This CDR3 region has 14 residues. CDR1 and CDR2 (germline): SEHNR, FQNEAQ (reference sequence). The CDR3, as DNA: TGTGCCAGCAGCCTAGCTCTAGCTGGAGATATGCAGTATTTT. Translating gives CASSLALAGDMQYF.

This chain links TRBV4-1 with TRBJ1-1, with 9 nucleotides matching TRBD1. The trim removed 0 bases at V and 13 bases at J, leaving 12 bases unmatched. The CDR3 runs to 15 residues. The germline V gene has CDR1 MGHRA and CDR2 YSYEKL. The CDR3: CASSQDIGTGQGDFF. CDR3 nucleotide sequence: TGCGCCAGCAGCCAAGATATCGGGACAGGGCAAGGAGATTTCTTT.

The chain joins TRBV29-1 to TRBJ2-7; weak D call: TRBD2 (6 bases). The length of the CDR3 is 13 residues. With 4 bases removed from V and 4 bases from J, the gap between germline ends came to 14 bases. The germline CDR1 and CDR2 sequences are SQVTM and ANQGSEA. CDR3 in amino acids: CSVVGGKHYEQYF. Here the CDR3 DNA reads TGCAGCGTTGTCGGGGGAAAGCATTACGAGCAGTACTTC.

This sequence joins TRBV2 and TRBJ1-5; D is possibly TRBD1 (5 bases). Trimming shortened V by 1 base and J by 3 bases, and 7 bases separated the two germline ends. This CDR3 has 14 residues. Per the germline V gene, CDR1 is SNHLY and CDR2 is FYNNEI. DNA for the CDR3: TGTGCCAGCAGTGAAGGGGGGTACAATCAGCCCCAGCATTTT. This encodes CASSEGGYNQPQHF.

This clonotype came up a few times. A much larger clone lies one base from this, so it may be a read error. The chain uses TRBV11-2 and TRBJ1-1; weak D call: TRBD1 (5 bases). V shed 6 bases and J shed 1 base, with 9 bases lying between them. The CDR3 length is 13 residues. Germline values: CDR1 SGHAT, CDR2 FQNNGV. CDR3 region: CASRQTENTEAFF. CDR3 in DNA: TGTGCCAGCAGACAGACAGAGAACACTGAAGCTTTCTTT. Variable domain in full (rest from reference TRBV11-2 and TRBJ1-1): EAGVAQSPRYKIIEKRQSVAFWCNPISGHATLYWYQQILGQGPKLLIQFQNNGVVDDSQLPKDRFSAERLKGVDSTLKIQPAKLEDSAVYLCASRQTENTEAFFGQGTRLTVV.

This clonotype was seen ten or more times. The V and J genes are TRBV30 and TRBJ1-2, with D unresolved. This CDR3 spans 12 amino acids. V lost 2 bases, J lost 4 bases, and 8 bases lay in between. Germline V gene lookup returns CDR1 GTSNPN and CDR2 SVGIG (reference sequence). The CDR3 DNA follows: TGTGCCTGGAGTATGAGTACCTATGGCTACACCTTC. It codes for CAWSMSTYGYTF.

This clonotype appeared many times. The CDR3: CSVGGQGYEQYF. The CDR3 DNA is TGCAGCGTTGGGGGACAGGGGTACGAGCAGTACTTC. This chain uses TRBV29-1 with TRBJ2-7; TRBD1 matches 10 bases. The trim removed 4 bases at V and 4 bases at J, leaving 1 base unmatched. This CDR3 contains 12 residues. Germline V gives CDR1 SQVTM, CDR2 ANQGSEA.

About this clonotype itself: This may stem from a read error, because a much larger clone lies one nucleotide away. J is TRBJ2-2 and V is TRBV5-5, with 7 bases identical to TRBD1. The germline CDR1 and CDR2 sequences are SGHKS and YYEKEE (reference sequence). There are 14 residues in the CDR3. CDR3 nucleotides: TGTGCCAGCAGCCTTCCCACAGGGGTCGGGGAGCTGCTTTTT. Protein product: CASSLPTGVGELLF.

In this sample, this clonotype turned up a few times. V usage is TRBV20-1 and J usage is TRBJ1-5, with D maybe TRBD1 (6 bases). V gave up 3 bases and J gave up 2 bases, with 14 bases separating them. The germline CDR1 and CDR2 sequences are DFQATT and SNEGSKA (reference sequence). This CDR3 region has 15 residues. CDR3 DNA sequence: TGCAGTGCTAGCGGCGGACAGCAAGGCAATCAGCCCCAGCATTTT. This translates into CSASGGQQGNQPQHF.

The chain recombines TRBV10-3 with TRBJ1-4; the match to TRBD1 covers 11 bases. V was clipped by 5 bases and J by 5 bases; unmatched bases: 4. Germline CDR1 is ENHRY and CDR2 is SYGVKD. This CDR3 has 15 residues. In DNA, the CDR3 is TGTGCCATCAGTCCGGGGGACAGGGGGAATGAAAAACTGTTTTTT. Protein sequence: CAISPGDRGNEKLFF.

As for this clonotype: Likely a read error: the CDR3 ends without its conserved phenylalanine or tryptophan. The DNA of the CDR3 is TGCGCCAGCAGCTTCGAGACCCTATCCTACGAGCAGTACTCC. Encoded protein: CASSFETLSYEQYS. This rearrangement joins TRBV5-1 to TRBJ2-7; D is ambiguous. Trimming cost V 2 bases and J 1 base, with 10 bases left between them. CDR3 length: 14 amino acids. Germline V gene sequence: CDR1 SGHRS, CDR2 YFSETQ.

This clonotype was seen a handful of times. The V call is TRBV20-1, the J call TRBJ1-1, with a weak D call TRBD1 (5 bases). The germline V gene encodes CDR1 DFQATT and CDR2 SNEGSKA (reference sequence). V lost 2 bases and J lost 8, with 9 bases in between. The CDR3 runs 11 residues. The CDR3: CSARRRGEAFF. The DNA for the CDR3 is TGCAGTGCTAGAAGGCGGGGCGAAGCTTTCTTT.

V and J are TRBV4-3 and TRBJ1-5; D is undetermined. The V gene's germline CDR1 is LGHNA and CDR2 YSLEER. This CDR3 has 15 residues. V lost 0 bases, J lost 6 bases, and 12 bases lay in between. The CDR3 region has the DNA TGCGCCAGCAGCCAAGACAGATACGGGCTTCAGCCCCAGCATTTT. This translates into CASSQDRYGLQPQHF.

This clonotype is a singleton in its sample. This chain links TRBV18 with TRBJ1-5, with D possibly TRBD1 on 6 matching bases. Trimming left V 4 bases short and J 1 base short, with 14 bases between. Germline V gene sequence: CDR1 KGHSH, CDR2 LQKENI. CDR3 length equals 16 residues. CDR3 DNA sequence: TGTGCCAGCTCACGAGGGGCGCAGGGGAGCAATCAGCCCCAGCATTTT. It specifies CASSRGAQGSNQPQHF.

The chain couples TRBV20-1 to TRBJ2-7; the D is unclear. V was trimmed by 0 bases and J by 3 bases, leaving 18 bases between them. Germline CDR1 is DFQATT and CDR2 is SNEGSKA (reference sequence). CDR3 length: 16 amino acids. CDR3 in DNA: TGCAGTGCTAGAGATCGGAGCGCTCCGACTTACTACGAGCAGTACTTC. Its translation: CSARDRSAPTYYEQYF.